The clone carrying this T cell receptor (beta chain) was found a few times. Its specificity is unknown. The sample belongs to a study of Graves' ophthalmopathy and Graves' hyperthyroidism. Findings of the study overall: Its predictions of ophthalmopathy progression gave the model 70.59% sensitivity and 72% to 85% specificity.

Patients were diagnosed from clinical symptoms, serum thyroxine, TRAb, thyroid ultrasound and orbital computed tomography. Germline V lookup: CDR1 ENHRY, CDR2 SYGVKD. Trimming cost V 2 bases and J 8 bases, with 17 bases left between them. The CDR3 covers 15 residues. Amplified TCR beta CDR3 regions were obtained using RNA transcripts as template. First-round RT-PCR employed HTBI primers, with a second-round multiplex PCR after it. TCRdb passed the multiplex PCR reads through MiXCR, listing each CDR3 protein once. The sample records some 750,000 distinct CDR3 sequences, 40% being singletons. The receptor's source is an adult man with Graves' ophthalmopathy. V is TRBV10-3 and J is TRBJ2-3; D may be TRBD2 (5 bases). Sequencing was performed on peripheral blood. Here the CDR3 reads CAISEVRLARGTQYF. The CDR3 DNA is TGTGCCATCAGTGAGGTCCGGCTAGCCCGGGGTACGCAGTATTTT.